Sequencing of this T cell receptor beta chain was carried out in a study of shared clonotypes between healthy human individuals. Naive CD8 isolation took CD45RO-negative cells positively selected for CCR7 and excluded terminally differentiated effector memory CD45RA+ cells. V shed 2 bases and J shed 3 bases, with 7 bases lying between them. The CDR3 loop spans 13 amino acids. Germline lookup yields CDR1 SGHDN and CDR2 FVKESK. The repertoire was sequenced with immunoSEQ multiplex PCR; TCRdb's copy has only in-frame clones and lacks some. The sample includes fewer than 1 million clones, 90% to 98% of them seen just once.

The material sequenced was naive CD8+ T cells sorted from blood. The chain has TRBV14 and TRBJ1-1; unclear D gene. The origin of this receptor is a man aged 25-45 years in good health. CDR3 nucleotides: TGTGCCAGCAGCCAACACCGAGACACTGAAGCTTTCTTT. Translation gives CASSQHRDTEAFF.